The 15 T cell receptor beta chains in this list originate from one sample, sequenced in a study of blood T cell repertoires in COVID-19. Some clones are missing from TCRdb's copy, which holds only in-frame ones; the method was immunoSEQ multiplex PCR. The table has roughly 340,000 clones, 80% to 90% seen once; the top ten hold around 1.9%. Sequenced sample: PBMCs or T cells enriched from blood (not recorded which). These TCRs come from a man aged 35 to 55 in a cohort exposed to, infected with or recovered from COVID-19 (not recorded which).

In this sample, this clone turned up a few times. This CDR3 reads CASSSSWETEAFF. CDR3 in DNA: TGTGCCAGCAGTTCCTCATGGGAGACTGAAGCTTTCTTT. The chain recombines TRBV27 with TRBJ1-1; no clear D. Germline CDR1 MNHEY, CDR2 SMNVEV (reference sequence). The CDR3 runs to 13 residues. The germline V and J ends were trimmed by 4 bases and 5 bases, with 11 bases remaining between them.

The rearrangement uses TRBV10-3 and TRBJ1-6, with 7 bases that match TRBD1. The CDR3 spans 13 residues. The J segment lost 7 bases and the V segment lost 9 bases, leaving 6 bases of the junction unmatched. In germline, CDR1 is ENHRY, CDR2 SYGVKD. CDR3 sequence reads: CAIRDSLNSPLHF. CDR3 coding DNA: TGTGCCATAAGGGACAGTCTGAATTCACCCCTCCACTTT.

This clone was picked up one time. In DNA, the CDR3 is TGTGCCAGCAGTTTATCGACCGCGGGAGGTTCAGATACGCAGTATTTT. This sequence encodes CASSLSTAGGSDTQYF. The genes are TRBV27 and TRBJ2-3, with 8 bases lining up with TRBD2. Germline CDR1 is MNHEY and CDR2 is SMNVEV (reference sequence). The CDR3 has 16 amino acids. The V gene end was trimmed by 0 bases and the J gene end by 4 bases; junction bases not matched to a gene: 6.

V gene TRBV3-1 (or the pseudogene TRBV3-2) combines with J gene TRBJ1-6; TRBD1 matches at 8 bases. The V gene's germline CDR1 is LGHDT and CDR2 YNNKEL (reference sequence). V was pared by 4 bases and J by 10 bases, with 6 bases of the junction left unmatched. The CDR3 contains 14 residues. Written as DNA, the CDR3 is TGTGCCAGCAGCCCTGGACAGGGAGAATCACCCCTCCACTTT. Amino acids: CASSPGQGESPLHF.

This clone has a handful of counts. The identical CDR3 is also encoded by other nucleotide sequences in the sample. The V gene is TRBV4-1, the J gene TRBJ2-3, with TRBD2 matching 7 bases. V trimming: 1 base; J trimming: 2 bases; junction bases outside the gene matches: 12. Germline V CDR1 and CDR2: MGHRA, YSYEKL. The CDR3 is 18 residues long. The CDR3 protein is CASSQGVPVAGSTDTQYF. CDR3 DNA: TGCGCCAGCAGCCAAGGCGTCCCCGTAGCGGGCTCCACAGATACGCAGTATTTT.

This clone was observed a handful of times. This rearrangement joins TRBV19 to TRBJ1-2; D ambiguous. The V end lost 5 bases, the J end lost 4 bases, and 14 bases lay between the germline ends. CDR3 size: 14 residues. CDR1 and CDR2 from the germline V gene are LNHDA and SQIVND (reference sequence). CDR3 sequence (DNA): TGTGCCAGTAGTCAGGCCAGGACTAGCTATGGCTACACCTTC. The encoded protein is CASSQARTSYGYTF.

The V call is TRBV6-4, the J call TRBJ2-1, with D possibly being TRBD1 (6 bases). CDR1 is MRHNA, CDR2 SNTAGT, per germline. CDR3 length equals 15 residues. V was shortened by 6 bases and J by 7 bases, with 19 bases between the two germline ends. The CDR3 protein is CASSWTAENPNEQFF. DNA of the CDR3: TGTGCCAGCAGCTGGACAGCTGAGAACCCAAATGAGCAGTTCTTC.

CDR3 amino acids: CASRGTGTYNEQFF. In DNA, the CDR3 is TGTGCCAGTAGGGGGACAGGGACCTACAATGAGCAGTTCTTC. The V and J genes are TRBV19 and TRBJ2-1; 9 nucleotides align to TRBD1. Germline V gene data show CDR1 as LNHDA and CDR2 as SQIVND (reference sequence). The trim removed 6 bases at V and 2 bases at J, leaving 2 bases unmatched. The CDR3 loop spans 14 amino acids.

The chain has TRBV18 and TRBJ1-1, with a weak D call TRBD1 (6 bases). Trimming cost V 2 bases and J 1 base, with 11 bases left between them. Germline lookup yields CDR1 KGHSH and CDR2 LQKENI. CDR3 length: 15 amino acids. This chain's CDR3 is CASSPDTGRNTEAFF. In DNA form, the CDR3 reads TGTGCCAGCTCACCAGACACAGGGAGGAACACTGAAGCTTTCTTT.

The chain employs TRBV19 and TRBJ2-1, with D perhaps matching TRBD2 (5 bases). V was pared by 5 bases and J by 6 bases, with 20 bases between. Germline CDR1 reads LNHDA; CDR2 reads SQIVND (reference sequence). The CDR3 is 16 residues long. The CDR3 DNA reads TGTGCCAGTAGTCCAATGACTACTATGGGTGTCAATGAGCAGTTCTTC. The encoded protein is CASSPMTTMGVNEQFF.

This clone was found a few times. This chain links TRBV2 with TRBJ1-2; unclear D gene. The CDR3 runs to 12 residues. The V gene lost 3 bases and the J gene lost 4 bases, with 6 bases spanning the gap. Germline CDR1 reads SNHLY; CDR2 reads FYNNEI. The CDR3 DNA follows: TGTGCCAGCAGTGAGCGGGGCTATGGCTACACCTTC. As protein: CASSERGYGYTF.

This clone was seen a few times. V and J are TRBV30 and TRBJ2-7; TRBD1 matches at 9 bases. The CDR3 contains 12 residues. V lost 6 bases and J lost 6; bases outside the gene matches: 6. In germline, CDR1 is GTSNPN, CDR2 SVGIG (reference sequence). DNA of the CDR3: TGTGCCTGCATGGGACAGGGAGGCGAGCAGTACTTC. Amino acid sequence: CACMGQGGEQYF. Together with reference TRBV30 and TRBJ2-7, the CDR3 gives the full variable domain: SQTIHQWPATLVQPVGSPLSLECTVEGTSNPNLYWYRQAAGRGLQLLFYSVGIGQISSEVPQNLSASRPQDRQFILSSKKLLLSDSGFYLCACMGQGGEQYFGPGTRLTVT.

The chain's CDR3 is CASSEALGIRLLGNTIYF. CDR3 nucleotide sequence: TGTGCCAGCAGTGAAGCGCTTGGCATCCGACTCTTAGGAAACACCATATATTTT. The chain links TRBV2 to TRBJ1-3; unclear D gene. The CDR3 covers 18 residues. The V end was cut by 0 bases, the J end by 4 bases, with 19 bases between. From germline, CDR1 is SNHLY and CDR2 FYNNEI.

The chain recombines TRBV6-5 with TRBJ1-2; 10 bases fit TRBD1. With V trimmed by 8 bases and J by 7 bases, 7 bases remained unmatched. The CDR3 is made up of 13 amino acids. Germline V gives CDR1 MNHEY, CDR2 SVGAGI. The CDR3 loop is CASVAGQGSGYTF. DNA for the CDR3: TGTGCCAGCGTGGCGGGACAGGGGTCTGGCTACACCTTC.

The chain combines TRBV27 with TRBJ2-1; 11 bases align to TRBD2. Germline-derived CDR1 and CDR2 are MNHEY and SMNVEV (reference sequence). The V segment lost 6 bases and the J segment 7 bases; nucleotides outside the gene matches: 11. The CDR3 is 16 amino acids. The CDR3 loop reads CASSHALAGVQNEQFF. Written as DNA, the CDR3 is TGTGCCAGCAGCCACGCACTAGCGGGAGTTCAGAATGAGCAGTTCTTC.